Described below is a single T cell receptor beta chain sequence and its context. The data were obtained in a study of blood T cell repertoires in COVID-19. Sequencing was performed with immunoSEQ multiplex PCR; in TCRdb, only in-frame clones are kept and a portion is missing. The data show 280,000 or so clones, roughly 91% seen once. The CDR3 totals 14 residues. The germline CDR1 and CDR2 sequences are SGHAT and FQNNGV. V lost 3 bases, J lost 0 bases, and 9 bases lay in between. The chain couples TRBV11-2 to TRBJ2-7; weak D call: TRBD1 (6 bases). The clonotype originates from a woman in her forties or fifties who had been exposed to COVID-19. The specimen was PBMCs or T cells enriched from blood (not recorded which). The DNA for the CDR3 is TGTGCCAGCAGCTTTACAGGGTTCTCCTACGAGCAGTACTTC. This translates into CASSFTGFSYEQYF.